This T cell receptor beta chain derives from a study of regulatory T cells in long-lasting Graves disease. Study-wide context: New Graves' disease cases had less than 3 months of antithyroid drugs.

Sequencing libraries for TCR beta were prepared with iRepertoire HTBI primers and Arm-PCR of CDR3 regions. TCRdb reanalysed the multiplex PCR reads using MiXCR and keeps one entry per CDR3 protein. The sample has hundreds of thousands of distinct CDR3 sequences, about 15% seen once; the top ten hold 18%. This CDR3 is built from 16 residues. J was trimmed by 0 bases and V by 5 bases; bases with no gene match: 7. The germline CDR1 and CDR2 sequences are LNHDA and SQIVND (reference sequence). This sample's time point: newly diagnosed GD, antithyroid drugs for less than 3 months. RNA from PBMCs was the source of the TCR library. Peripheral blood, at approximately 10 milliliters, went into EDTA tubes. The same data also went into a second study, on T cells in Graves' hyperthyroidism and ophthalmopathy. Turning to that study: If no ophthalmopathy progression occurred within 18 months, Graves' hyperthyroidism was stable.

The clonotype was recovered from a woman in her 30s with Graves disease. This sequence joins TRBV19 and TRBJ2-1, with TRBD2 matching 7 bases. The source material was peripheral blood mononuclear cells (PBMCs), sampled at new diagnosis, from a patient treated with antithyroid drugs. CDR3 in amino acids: CASSFSSGSSYNEQFF. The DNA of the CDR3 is TGTGCCAGTAGTTTCTCTAGCGGTAGCTCCTACAATGAGCAGTTCTTC. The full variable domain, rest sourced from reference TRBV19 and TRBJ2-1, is DGGITQSPKYLFRKEGQNVTLSCEQNLNHDAMYWYRQDPGQGLRLIYYSQIVNDFQKGDIAEGYSVSREKKESFPLTVTSAQKNPTAFYLCASSFSSGSSYNEQFFGPGTRLTVL.